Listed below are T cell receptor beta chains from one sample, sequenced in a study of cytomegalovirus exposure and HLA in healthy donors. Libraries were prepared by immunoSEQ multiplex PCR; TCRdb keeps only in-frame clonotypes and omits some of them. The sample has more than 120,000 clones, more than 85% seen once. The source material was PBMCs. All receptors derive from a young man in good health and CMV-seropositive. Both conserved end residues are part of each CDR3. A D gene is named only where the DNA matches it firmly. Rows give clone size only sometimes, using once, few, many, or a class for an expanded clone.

cdr3_nt: TGTGCCAGCCACCCGAGCGAGAACACTGAAGCTTTCTTT
cdr3_aa: CASHPSENTEAFF
j_call: TRBJ1-1
clone_size: .
v_call: TRBV6-5
d_call: .

cdr3_nt: TGTGCCAGCTCACCGACAGGGGAGTCCTACGAGCAGTACTTC
cdr3_aa: CASSPTGESYEQYF
j_call: TRBJ2-7
clone_size: .
v_call: TRBV18
d_call: TRBD1

cdr3_nt: TGTGCCAGCAGACCCCCCTTAGCGGGGGAGACCCAGTACTTC
cdr3_aa: CASRPPLAGETQYF
j_call: TRBJ2-5
clone_size: once
v_call: TRBV2
d_call: TRBD2

cdr3_nt: TGCAGCGTTTGGACGGGGAATTCCTACGAGCAGTACTTC
cdr3_aa: CSVWTGNSYEQYF
j_call: TRBJ2-7
clone_size: once
v_call: TRBV29-1
d_call: .

cdr3_nt: TGTGCCAGCAGCGCTTCCCCGACAGGGGGCTACTACGAGCAGTACTTC
cdr3_aa: CASSASPTGGYYEQYF
j_call: TRBJ2-7
clone_size: .
v_call: TRBV9
d_call: TRBD1

cdr3_nt: TGTGCCAGCAGCTTAGGTATGAACACTGAAGCTTTCTTT
cdr3_aa: CASSLGMNTEAFF
j_call: TRBJ1-1
clone_size: many
v_call: TRBV7-2
d_call: .

cdr3_nt: TGTGCCAGCAGCGTAGATAGCCTCAACACTGAAGCTTTCTTT
cdr3_aa: CASSVDSLNTEAFF
j_call: TRBJ1-1
clone_size: .
v_call: TRBV9
d_call: .

cdr3_nt: TGCGCCAGCAGCTTTAGAGGATCTTCGAACACCGGGGAGCTGTTTTTT
cdr3_aa: CASSFRGSSNTGELFF
j_call: TRBJ2-2
clone_size: .
v_call: TRBV5-1
d_call: .

cdr3_nt: TGTGCCACCAGCAGTATCCGGAGGCCATTCCGGGCAGATACGCAGTATTTT
cdr3_aa: CATSSIRRPFRADTQYF
j_call: TRBJ2-3
clone_size: .
v_call: TRBV15
d_call: .

cdr3_nt: TGTGCCATCAGGGGACAGGAGGAGGCTTTCTTT
cdr3_aa: CAIRGQEEAFF
j_call: TRBJ1-1
clone_size: .
v_call: TRBV10-3
d_call: TRBD1

cdr3_nt: TGTGCCAGCAGCTTTCAGGGGGCGGGAGAGCAGTTCTTC
cdr3_aa: CASSFQGAGEQFF
j_call: TRBJ2-1
clone_size: .
v_call: TRBV7-7
d_call: TRBD1

cdr3_nt: TGTGCCAGCATTCTTTCGGAGAAAAGCTACGAGCAGTACTTC
cdr3_aa: CASILSEKSYEQYF
j_call: TRBJ2-7
clone_size: once
v_call: TRBV2
d_call: .

cdr3_nt: TGTGCAAGTCGCTTAGCGGGGGGGTTGGACGGGACCTACGAGCAGTACTTC
cdr3_aa: CASRLAGGLDGTYEQYF
j_call: TRBJ2-7
clone_size: .
v_call: TRBV12-2
d_call: .

cdr3_nt: TGTGCCAGCAGCGAACTAGCGGGACAGAACAATGAGCAGTTCTTC
cdr3_aa: CASSELAGQNNEQFF
j_call: TRBJ2-1
clone_size: large
v_call: TRBV7-6
d_call: TRBD2

cdr3_nt: TGTGCCAGCAGCTTATCCCGGACTTCCTTCTACGAGCAGTACTTC
cdr3_aa: CASSLSRTSFYEQYF
j_call: TRBJ2-7
clone_size: .
v_call: TRBV11-2
d_call: .

cdr3_nt: TGCGCCAGCAGCTTCCTGGAACAGGGGCTGAATTCACCCCTCCACTTT
cdr3_aa: CASSFLEQGLNSPLHF
j_call: TRBJ1-6
clone_size: .
v_call: TRBV5-1
d_call: TRBD1

cdr3_nt: TGTGCCAGCAGGGGTACCGTGACAGGGGGAACCTATGGCTACACCTTC
cdr3_aa: CASRGTVTGGTYGYTF
j_call: TRBJ1-2
clone_size: .
v_call: TRBV27
d_call: TRBD1

cdr3_nt: TGTGCCAGCAGCTTAGCCCGGCTGGGACTCCCGTACAATGAGCAGTTCTTC
cdr3_aa: CASSLARLGLPYNEQFF
j_call: TRBJ2-1
clone_size: .
v_call: TRBV11-3
d_call: .

cdr3_nt: TGCAGCGTCGGGACTCCTTATGGCTACACCTTC
cdr3_aa: CSVGTPYGYTF
j_call: TRBJ1-2
clone_size: .
v_call: TRBV29-1
d_call: .

cdr3_nt: TGTGCCAGTAGAGAGGAGAGGACCGGGGAGCTGTTTTTT
cdr3_aa: CASREERTGELFF
j_call: TRBJ2-2
clone_size: few
v_call: TRBV19
d_call: .

cdr3_nt: TGTGCCTGGAGTCCCTTACAGGGAGTAGATCAGCCCCAGCATTTT
cdr3_aa: CAWSPLQGVDQPQHF
j_call: TRBJ1-5
clone_size: .
v_call: TRBV30
d_call: .

cdr3_nt: TGTGCCAGCAGCCGGCGGACAGATACGCAGTATTTT
cdr3_aa: CASSRRTDTQYF
j_call: TRBJ2-3
clone_size: .
v_call: TRBV13
d_call: .

cdr3_nt: TGTGCCAGCAGTGAAACCACCAGGTCTGGCTACACCTTC
cdr3_aa: CASSETTRSGYTF
j_call: TRBJ1-2
clone_size: once
v_call: TRBV6-1
d_call: .

cdr3_nt: TGTGCCTGGAGTGTAGGACAGGGCTACGAGCAGTACTTC
cdr3_aa: CAWSVGQGYEQYF
j_call: TRBJ2-7
clone_size: once
v_call: TRBV30
d_call: TRBD1

cdr3_nt: TGTGCCAGCAGTTCTTCTCCTGGACAGGGGGGCTACGAGCAGTACTTC
cdr3_aa: CASSSSPGQGGYEQYF
j_call: TRBJ2-7
clone_size: .
v_call: TRBV6-5
d_call: TRBD1

cdr3_nt: TGTGCCATCAGTTCGACTAGCGGGAGCTCCTACGAGCAGTACTTC
cdr3_aa: CAISSTSGSSYEQYF
j_call: TRBJ2-7
clone_size: .
v_call: TRBV10-3
d_call: TRBD2

cdr3_nt: TGTGCCAGCAGCGCGACAGGGCTCCAAGAGACCCAGTACTTC
cdr3_aa: CASSATGLQETQYF
j_call: TRBJ2-5
clone_size: .
v_call: TRBV7-8
d_call: TRBD1

cdr3_nt: TGTGCCAGCAGTACTCGGACAGGTACGCAGTATTTT
cdr3_aa: CASSTRTGTQYF
j_call: TRBJ2-3
clone_size: .
v_call: TRBV2
d_call: TRBD1

cdr3_nt: TGTGCCAGCAGCCTAGGACAGGGGGCGAGAACTGAAGCTTTCTTT
cdr3_aa: CASSLGQGARTEAFF
j_call: TRBJ1-1
clone_size: .
v_call: TRBV11-2
d_call: TRBD1

cdr3_nt: TGTGCCAGCAGTACCTCAGGACTCCGTTTCTACGAGCAGTACTTC
cdr3_aa: CASSTSGLRFYEQYF
j_call: TRBJ2-7
clone_size: once
v_call: TRBV28
d_call: .

cdr3_nt: TGCGCCTCTTTGCGAGCGGGAGAGGGGGATACGCAGTATTTT
cdr3_aa: CASLRAGEGDTQYF
j_call: TRBJ2-3
clone_size: once
v_call: TRBV5-1
d_call: TRBD2

cdr3_nt: TGTGCCAGCAGTGAAGCCGCAGGCCTGGGTAACTATGGCTACACCTTC
cdr3_aa: CASSEAAGLGNYGYTF
j_call: TRBJ1-2
clone_size: .
v_call: TRBV2
d_call: .

cdr3_nt: TGTGCCTGGAGAAATGCCTTTCTAGCGGGAGGGCACTACAATGAGCAGTTCTTC
cdr3_aa: CAWRNAFLAGGHYNEQFF
j_call: TRBJ2-1
clone_size: .
v_call: TRBV30
d_call: TRBD2

cdr3_nt: TGTGCCAGCAGAACCACAGGGTTTGGGGGCTATGGCTACACCTTC
cdr3_aa: CASRTTGFGGYGYTF
j_call: TRBJ1-2
clone_size: .
v_call: TRBV7-2
d_call: .

cdr3_nt: TGTGCCAGCAGTATCCACAGGGTGAGCGAGCAGTACTTC
cdr3_aa: CASSIHRVSEQYF
j_call: TRBJ2-7
clone_size: many
v_call: TRBV27
d_call: .

cdr3_nt: TGTGCCAGCCAATTCGCAGGGCGCACAGATACGCAGTATTTT
cdr3_aa: CASQFAGRTDTQYF
j_call: TRBJ2-3
clone_size: .
v_call: TRBV18
d_call: .

cdr3_nt: TGTGCCAGCAGTTTAGCGGCGGGGGGCAATCAGCCCCAGCATTTT
cdr3_aa: CASSLAAGGNQPQHF
j_call: TRBJ1-5
clone_size: .
v_call: TRBV27
d_call: .

cdr3_nt: TGTGCCAGCAGCTTAACGAGGGTGGATGAGCAGTTCTTC
cdr3_aa: CASSLTRVDEQFF
j_call: TRBJ2-1
clone_size: once
v_call: TRBV7-3
d_call: .

cdr3_nt: TGCGCCAGCAGGCTGGGACAGCTGGTCCTCAGGCAGTACTTC
cdr3_aa: CASRLGQLVLRQYF
j_call: TRBJ2-7
clone_size: .
v_call: TRBV10-2
d_call: TRBD1

cdr3_nt: TGTGCCAGCAGCCGGACAGAGGTCTACGAGCAGTACTTC
cdr3_aa: CASSRTEVYEQYF
j_call: TRBJ2-7
clone_size: .
v_call: TRBV6-6
d_call: .

cdr3_nt: TGTGCCAGCAGTTACTCGCCAGGGGCGCTGAACACTGAAGCTTTCTTT
cdr3_aa: CASSYSPGALNTEAFF
j_call: TRBJ1-1
clone_size: .
v_call: TRBV6-6
d_call: .

cdr3_nt: TGTGCCAGCAGCGCCCGAGGAGGAGCTGGAAACACCATATATTTT
cdr3_aa: CASSARGGAGNTIYF
j_call: TRBJ1-3
clone_size: .
v_call: TRBV9
d_call: .

cdr3_nt: TGTGCCAGCAGCCCCCAGGGGGCCCCGGAGACCCAGTACTTC
cdr3_aa: CASSPQGAPETQYF
j_call: TRBJ2-5
clone_size: few
v_call: TRBV7-3
d_call: TRBD1

cdr3_nt: TGTGCCAGCAGTACCCTTGATTATAGCGGTCCTTACAATGAGCAGTTCTTC
cdr3_aa: CASSTLDYSGPYNEQFF
j_call: TRBJ2-1
clone_size: .
v_call: TRBV9
d_call: .

cdr3_nt: TGTGCCAGCAGTGAATGGACAGCTGAAGCTTTCTTT
cdr3_aa: CASSEWTAEAFF
j_call: TRBJ1-1
clone_size: .
v_call: TRBV6-1
d_call: .

cdr3_nt: TGTGCCAGTAACAGCAGGGTAGAGCAGCCCCAGCATTTT
cdr3_aa: CASNSRVEQPQHF
j_call: TRBJ1-5
clone_size: .
v_call: TRBV19
d_call: .

cdr3_nt: TGTGCCAGCAGCGCGGGGTACCAAGAGACCCAGTACTTC
cdr3_aa: CASSAGYQETQYF
j_call: TRBJ2-5
clone_size: .
v_call: TRBV7-6
d_call: .